These T cell receptor beta chains were read from a single sample in a study of blood T cell repertoires in COVID-19. TCRdb's copy holds only in-frame clones and misses some; the assay was immunoSEQ multiplex PCR. There are around 470,000 clones in the sample; about 88% occur only once, and about 0.91% lies in the top ten. Sequencing was done on a sample of peripheral blood. The receptors stem from a man aged 18 to 30 with COVID-19, enrolled during active disease. CDR3s include the opening cysteine and the closing phenylalanine or tryptophan. Fields, in order: J gene, V gene, CDR3 length, clone size, D gene, CDR3 protein, CDR3 DNA. The D gene is left open where the match is weak. Clone size is not always given. Where it is, it says once, few, many or a class for expanded clones.

J: TRBJ1-3; V: TRBV19; length: 18; size: NA; D: NA; CDR3: CASSLAGTGLSSGNTIYF; DNA: TGTGCCAGTAGTCTTGCTGGTACAGGCTTGAGCTCTGGAAACACCATATATTTT
J: TRBJ2-1; V: TRBV4-2; length: 13; size: few; D: NA; CDR3: CASSQDGLLEQFF; DNA: TGTGCCAGCAGCCAAGATGGGCTCCTAGAGCAGTTCTTC
J: TRBJ1-2; V: TRBV9; length: 14; size: few; D: NA; CDR3: CASSVDIDTSGYTF; DNA: TGTGCCAGCAGCGTAGATATAGACACCTCCGGCTACACCTTC
J: TRBJ1-2; V: TRBV20-1; length: 11; size: NA; D: NA; CDR3: CSASLQGGYTF; DNA: TGCAGTGCTAGTCTGCAGGGGGGCTACACCTTC
J: TRBJ2-7; V: TRBV12-2; length: 17; size: NA; D: NA; CDR3: CASRSNTDSGFPNEQYF; DNA: TGTGCAAGTCGCTCAAACACTGATAGCGGGTTTCCCAACGAGCAGTACTTC
J: TRBJ2-1; V: TRBV12-5; length: 18; size: NA; D: TRBD2; CDR3: CASGLDFSTSGRRNEQFF; DNA: TGTGCTAGTGGTTTGGATTTCTCGACTAGCGGGAGAAGGAATGAGCAGTTCTTC
J: TRBJ2-2; V: TRBV5-5; length: 16; size: NA; D: TRBD2; CDR3: CASTKISSSGSGELFF; DNA: TGTGCCAGCACCAAAATTTCTTCTAGCGGGTCCGGGGAGCTGTTTTTT
J: TRBJ2-7; V: TRBV3-1/TRBV3-2; length: 13; size: NA; D: NA; CDR3: CASSPLSAYEQYF; DNA: TGTGCCAGCAGTCCCTTGTCAGCCTACGAGCAGTACTTC
J: TRBJ1-3; V: TRBV19; length: 14; size: NA; D: TRBD1; CDR3: CASNGRGRGNTIYF; DNA: TGTGCCAGTAATGGCAGGGGGCGAGGAAACACCATATATTTT
J: TRBJ2-2; V: TRBV6-5; length: 15; size: NA; D: NA; CDR3: CASSYGTPNTGELFF; DNA: TGTGCCAGCAGTTACGGTACTCCCAACACCGGGGAGCTGTTTTTT
J: TRBJ2-1; V: TRBV13; length: 14; size: NA; D: TRBD2; CDR3: CASSSTSENNEQFF; DNA: TGTGCCAGCAGCTCCACTAGCGAGAACAATGAGCAGTTCTTC
J: TRBJ1-1; V: TRBV4-1; length: 13; size: once; D: NA; CDR3: CASSQRGNTEAFF; DNA: TGCGCCAGCAGCCAAAGAGGTAACACTGAAGCTTTCTTT
J: TRBJ2-3; V: TRBV11-2; length: 17; size: once; D: TRBD2; CDR3: CASSIPVVAGGADTQYF; DNA: TGTGCCAGCAGTATTCCCGTGGTAGCGGGAGGCGCAGATACGCAGTATTTT
J: TRBJ2-2; V: TRBV19; length: 14; size: NA; D: TRBD1; CDR3: CASRTGGKTGELFF; DNA: TGTGCCAGTAGGACAGGGGGGAAGACCGGGGAGCTGTTTTTT
J: TRBJ2-7; V: TRBV29-1; length: 11; size: NA; D: TRBD1; CDR3: CSVGQGGEQYF; DNA: TGCAGCGTGGGACAGGGTGGCGAGCAGTACTTC
J: TRBJ2-7; V: TRBV6-5; length: 15; size: NA; D: NA; CDR3: CASSSGSGLSYEQYF; DNA: TGTGCCAGCAGTAGCGGTTCGGGACTCAGTTACGAGCAGTACTTC
J: TRBJ1-6; V: TRBV19; length: 15; size: NA; D: NA; CDR3: CASSTGHADNSPLHF; DNA: TGTGCCAGTAGTACCGGACACGCCGACAATTCACCCCTCCACTTT
J: TRBJ2-7; V: TRBV11-3; length: 15; size: NA; D: TRBD1; CDR3: CASSLETGSTYEQYF; DNA: TGTGCCAGCAGCTTAGAGACAGGGTCGACCTACGAGCAGTACTTC
J: TRBJ1-3; V: TRBV30; length: 15; size: NA; D: NA; CDR3: CAWSIPVNSGNTIYF; DNA: TGTGCCTGGAGTATCCCAGTTAACTCTGGAAACACCATATATTTT
J: TRBJ1-1; V: TRBV29-1; length: 11; size: NA; D: NA; CDR3: CSVARSTEAFF; DNA: TGCAGCGTTGCTAGATCTACTGAAGCTTTCTTT
J: TRBJ2-2; V: TRBV3-1/TRBV3-2; length: 14; size: NA; D: NA; CDR3: CASSQESGTGELFF; DNA: TGTGCCAGCAGCCAAGAAAGCGGCACCGGGGAGCTGTTTTTT
J: TRBJ2-5; V: TRBV5-1; length: 12; size: NA; D: NA; CDR3: CASSASGETQYF; DNA: TGCGCCAGCAGCGCCAGCGGGGAGACCCAGTACTTC
J: TRBJ2-3; V: TRBV11-3; length: 13; size: NA; D: NA; CDR3: CASSLPLHGTQYF; DNA: TGTGCCAGCAGCCTTCCCCTCCACGGTACGCAGTATTTT
J: TRBJ2-7; V: TRBV7-6; length: 13; size: few; D: TRBD2; CDR3: CASSLTSTREQYF; DNA: TGTGCCAGCAGCTTGACTAGCACTAGGGAGCAGTACTTC
J: TRBJ1-1; V: TRBV10-2; length: 15; size: once; D: TRBD1; CDR3: CASSASGTGITEAFF; DNA: TGCGCCAGCAGTGCATCCGGGACAGGGATTACTGAAGCTTTCTTT
J: TRBJ1-1; V: TRBV25-1; length: 16; size: NA; D: TRBD1; CDR3: CASSGYHRGRTTEAFF; DNA: TGTGCCAGCAGTGGCTACCACAGGGGGCGGACCACTGAAGCTTTCTTT
J: TRBJ2-2; V: TRBV11-2; length: 18; size: NA; D: NA; CDR3: CASSYIPWRTGGTGELFF; DNA: TGTGCCAGCAGTTACATTCCTTGGCGGACCGGGGGCACCGGGGAGCTGTTTTTT
J: TRBJ1-5; V: TRBV2; length: 15; size: NA; D: NA; CDR3: CASREDRSHNQPQHF; DNA: TGTGCCAGCAGAGAGGACAGATCCCACAATCAGCCCCAGCATTTT
J: TRBJ2-1; V: TRBV7-3; length: 13; size: NA; D: TRBD2; CDR3: CASSPGTSYEQFF; DNA: TGTGCCAGCAGCCCCGGGACTAGCTATGAGCAGTTCTTC
J: TRBJ2-3; V: TRBV5-1; length: 15; size: NA; D: TRBD1; CDR3: CASSLQGGALDTQYF; DNA: TGCGCCAGCAGCTTACAAGGGGGCGCTTTGGATACGCAGTATTTT
J: TRBJ2-7; V: TRBV6-1; length: 18; size: NA; D: TRBD2; CDR3: CASSDRRVTSGVSYEQYF; DNA: TGTGCCAGCAGTGACCGGCGGGTAACTAGCGGGGTCTCCTACGAGCAGTACTTC
J: TRBJ1-5; V: TRBV19; length: 15; size: NA; D: NA; CDR3: CASTSGGYSNQPQHF; DNA: TGTGCCAGTACCTCCGGCGGGTATAGCAATCAGCCCCAGCATTTT
J: TRBJ2-3; V: TRBV13; length: 20; size: once; D: TRBD1; CDR3: CASSLRTMDRGLFSTDTQYF; DNA: TGTGCCAGCAGCTTAAGGACTATGGACAGGGGTCTATTTAGCACAGATACGCAGTATTTT
J: TRBJ1-6; V: TRBV11-2; length: 13; size: once; D: TRBD1; CDR3: CASRTGTNSPLHF; DNA: TGTGCCAGCAGGACAGGGACTAATTCACCCCTCCACTTT
J: TRBJ1-1; V: TRBV6-6; length: 14; size: NA; D: NA; CDR3: CASSYPGMNTEAFF; DNA: TGTGCCAGCAGTTATCCAGGGATGAACACTGAAGCTTTCTTT
J: TRBJ2-4; V: TRBV6-1; length: 15; size: NA; D: NA; CDR3: CASSEVAGYKNIQYF; DNA: TGTGCCAGCAGTGAAGTAGCCGGATACAAAAACATTCAGTACTTC
J: TRBJ2-7; V: TRBV5-4; length: 15; size: NA; D: TRBD1; CDR3: CASSERQGSYYEQYF; DNA: TGTGCCAGCAGTGAAAGACAGGGGTCTTACTACGAGCAGTACTTC
J: TRBJ1-1; V: TRBV7-3; length: 14; size: NA; D: NA; CDR3: CASSLTGRGTEAFF; DNA: TGTGCCAGCAGCTTAACGGGCCGGGGCACTGAAGCTTTCTTT
J: TRBJ1-4; V: TRBV15; length: 16; size: NA; D: TRBD1; CDR3: CATSREGQAFNEKLFF; DNA: TGTGCCACCAGCAGGGAAGGACAGGCCTTTAATGAAAAACTGTTTTTT
J: TRBJ2-1; V: TRBV13; length: 15; size: NA; D: TRBD2; CDR3: CASSVGLAGVYEQFF; DNA: TGTGCCAGCAGCGTTGGACTAGCGGGAGTTTATGAGCAGTTCTTC
J: TRBJ1-2; V: TRBV6-5; length: 15; size: few; D: NA; CDR3: CASSYTDSVNYGYTF; DNA: TGTGCCAGCAGTTACACCGACAGTGTCAACTATGGCTACACCTTC
J: TRBJ2-4; V: TRBV5-5; length: 15; size: NA; D: NA; CDR3: CASSLGGGNLNIQYF; DNA: TGTGCCAGCAGCTTGGGTGGAGGGAACTTAAACATTCAGTACTTC
J: TRBJ2-1; V: TRBV5-1; length: 17; size: NA; D: TRBD2; CDR3: CASSFSGGSFGYNEQFF; DNA: TGCGCCAGCAGCTTCAGCGGGGGGTCTTTTGGTTACAATGAGCAGTTCTTC
J: TRBJ1-1; V: TRBV19; length: 12; size: NA; D: TRBD1; CDR3: CASSQGVTEAFF; DNA: TGTGCCAGTAGCCAGGGGGTTACTGAAGCTTTCTTT
J: TRBJ1-1; V: TRBV6-2/TRBV6-3; length: 17; size: NA; D: TRBD1; CDR3: CASSRSTGTADHSEAFF; DNA: TGTGCCAGCAGCCGCTCCACCGGGACAGCGGACCATAGTGAAGCTTTCTTT
J: TRBJ1-2; V: TRBV6-5; length: 13; size: NA; D: NA; CDR3: CASGAGRNYGYTF; DNA: TGTGCCAGTGGGGCAGGCAGGAACTATGGCTACACCTTC
J: TRBJ1-1; V: TRBV19; length: 18; size: NA; D: NA; CDR3: CASGDGRTQRNMNTEAFF; DNA: TGTGCCAGTGGGGATGGAAGGACGCAGCGGAATATGAACACTGAAGCTTTCTTT
J: TRBJ2-6; V: TRBV3-1/TRBV3-2; length: 15; size: NA; D: NA; CDR3: CASSQEGSGANVLTF; DNA: TGTGCCAGCAGCCAAGAGGGGAGTGGGGCCAACGTCCTGACTTTC
J: TRBJ1-6; V: TRBV20-1; length: 16; size: NA; D: NA; CDR3: CSASAGSRLYNSPLHF; DNA: TGCAGTGCTAGTGCAGGGTCCCGTCTCTATAATTCACCCCTCCACTTT
J: TRBJ2-5; V: TRBV3-1/TRBV3-2; length: 16; size: NA; D: TRBD1; CDR3: CASSHSTRGPEETQYF; DNA: TGTGCCAGCAGCCATTCTACGAGGGGGCCAGAGGAGACCCAGTACTTC
J: TRBJ2-5; V: TRBV6-5; length: 11; size: NA; D: TRBD1; CDR3: CASRGQGIQYF; DNA: TGTGCCAGCAGAGGACAGGGAATCCAGTACTTC
J: TRBJ2-2; V: TRBV2; length: 15; size: NA; D: NA; CDR3: CASSEQGSDTGELFF; DNA: TGTGCCAGCAGTGAACAGGGATCGGACACCGGGGAGCTGTTTTTT
J: TRBJ1-6; V: TRBV5-1; length: 14; size: NA; D: TRBD1; CDR3: CASKPGQANSPLHF; DNA: TGCGCCAGCAAGCCGGGACAGGCAAATTCACCCCTCCACTTT
J: TRBJ1-4; V: TRBV29-1; length: 13; size: NA; D: TRBD1; CDR3: CSPGQGLEEKLFF; DNA: TGCAGCCCAGGACAGGGGTTAGAAGAAAAACTGTTTTTT
J: TRBJ1-4; V: TRBV27; length: 17; size: NA; D: NA; CDR3: CASRAQYPSQGWEKLFF; DNA: TGTGCCAGCAGAGCCCAGTATCCAAGTCAGGGATGGGAAAAACTGTTTTTT
J: TRBJ2-1; V: TRBV6-5; length: 15; size: NA; D: NA; CDR3: CASSYGVTSPNEQFF; DNA: TGTGCCAGCAGTTACGGGGTTACTAGCCCCAATGAGCAGTTCTTC
J: TRBJ2-3; V: TRBV9; length: 19; size: once; D: TRBD2; CDR3: CASSVVGREGLSNTDTQYF; DNA: TGTGCCAGCAGCGTAGTAGGACGGGAGGGCCTCTCTAACACAGATACGCAGTATTTT
J: TRBJ2-1; V: TRBV25-1; length: 16; size: NA; D: TRBD2; CDR3: CASSIAGGGSYNEQFF; DNA: TGTGCCAGCAGTATAGCGGGGGGGGGATCCTACAATGAGCAGTTCTTC
J: TRBJ1-2; V: TRBV24-1; length: 15; size: NA; D: TRBD1; CDR3: CATSARTGEPYGYTF; DNA: TGTGCCACCAGTGCCAGGACAGGGGAACCCTATGGCTACACCTTC